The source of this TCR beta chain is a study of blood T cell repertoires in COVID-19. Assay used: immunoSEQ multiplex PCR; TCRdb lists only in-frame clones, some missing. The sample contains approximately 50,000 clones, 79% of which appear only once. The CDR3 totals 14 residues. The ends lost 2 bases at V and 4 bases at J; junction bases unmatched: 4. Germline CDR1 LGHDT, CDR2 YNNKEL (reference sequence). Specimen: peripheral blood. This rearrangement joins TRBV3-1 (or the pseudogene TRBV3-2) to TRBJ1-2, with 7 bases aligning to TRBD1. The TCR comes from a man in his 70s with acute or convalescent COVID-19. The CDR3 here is CASSQKGQSYGYTF. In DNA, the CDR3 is TGTGCCAGCAGCCAAAAGGGACAGTCCTATGGCTACACCTTC.